The clone carrying this TCR beta chain has ten or more counts. The sample comes from a study of T cell repertoires in cytomegalovirus infection. Overall study: Indications came from public TCR beta signatures; they pointed to CMV infection and to a matching HLA type.

TCRdb re-called the reads through MiXCR, storing one row per CDR3 protein. The table has around 490,000 distinct CDR3 sequences, about a quarter seen once; the top ten hold around 13%. Germline V gene sequence: CDR1 SGHTA, CDR2 FQGNSA. This CDR3 has 14 residues. V trimming: 5 bases; J trimming: 5 bases; junction bases outside the gene matches: 8. Material for sequencing was PBMCs. This receptor was identified in a human donor in good health (CMV status not recorded). Some clones in this sample may be carry-over from other donors' samples. The V call is TRBV7-2, the J call TRBJ2-5, with 7 bases that match TRBD2. The DNA for the CDR3 is TGTGCCAGCAGCCTGGGACTATCCGTGGAGACCCAGTACTTC. This sequence encodes CASSLGLSVETQYF.